This TCR beta chain is from a study of T cell responses to AZD1222 COVID-19 vaccine listed by TCRdb under 2021. Regarding the research as a whole: AZD1222 recipients whose second dose came at about 4 weeks and those whose second dose came at about 12 weeks were combined into one group, since spike-specific TCR depth and breadth did not differ between the two schedules. Trial participants were enrolled by age into 18-55, 56-69 and 70-plus year subgroups, with roughly 160, 29 and 62 TCR-sequenced participants respectively. A total of around 240 trial participants underwent TCR sequencing, of whom around 200 received two doses of AZD1222 and 26 received two doses of the MenACWY control vaccine. Broader findings and caveats from the paper: Participants were mostly white British, with more females than males. The authors suggested clonal diversity may have been underestimated. Vaccine-associated CD4 TCRs spanned the whole spike protein, with dominant responses in regions 160-218 and 743-854. In the small 56-69-year group, the increase in depth fell short of significance, most likely because of low power. Because no samples from the day 14 peak response were available, repertoires could be characterized only after the peak T cell response. After two AZD1222 doses, both the breadth and the depth of spike-specific TCRs were significantly higher than at day 0 and than in MenACWY recipients. Epitopes outside the regions mutated in the B.1.351 and B.1.1.7 variants were reportedly recognized by nearly half of the unique spike-specific TCRs. Conclusions about previously exposed vaccinees are limited, since just five or six AZD1222 recipients were seropositive for SARS-CoV-2 at baseline.

The sample's time point label is to be understood as: baseline before first vaccination. The vaccinee samples were drawn from two UK trials, COV001 and COV002, one of which was a single-blind randomized controlled phase 2/3 trial testing AZD1222 (ChAdOx1 nCoV-19) in healthy adults. Trial participant PBMC samples were collected at day 0 and day 28 after the second dose for TCRbeta chain sequencing. The CDR3 regions of human TCRbeta chains were analyzed by immunosequencing. In the paper's pipeline: TCRs in the repertoires were compared against a reference library of SARS-CoV-2-specific TCRs that had been generated with the MIRA antigen-specificity platform. Breadth was defined as the fraction of unique TCRs that were SARS-CoV-2-associated, and depth was defined as the fraction of total T cells that were SARS-CoV-2-associated. Using the MIRA data, each spike-specific TCR was assigned both to the spike region to which the TCR was reactive and to a CD4 or CD8 class. Log10-transformed breadth and depth values were compared by one-way ANOVA with Sidak's multiple comparisons tests. TCRdb retrieved this table from immuneACCESS and kept in-frame rearrangements only. Not all clones are present; in checked studies, unresolved V genes account for under half, and no reason is known for the remainder. V, J and clone size are those of that table, while D and trimming were read from the DNA. The sample data list approximately 150,000 clones, and 90% of these were observed just once. In total, the top ten clones hold around 2.9% of the sample.

A remark on this clone: The clone's antigen remains unknown. Nothing much larger sits one base from this clone, and base qualities are not available.

CDR1 and CDR2, per the germline V gene, are LGHNA and YSLEER. The CDR3 sequence holds 16 residues, the cysteine and phenylalanine included. Left in the record is the CDR3 DNA by itself, 48 bases read in frame from the first base. Relative to germline, V is missing 0 bases and J is missing 5 bases, with 10 bases of the junction outside any gene match. This TCR derives from an adult in good health. Sequenced material: peripheral blood, taken on day 0 of AZD1222 vaccination. Rearrangement joined TRBV4-3 to TRBJ2-7, with TRBD2 identical over 7 junction bases. The DNA reads as follows: TGCGCCAGCAGCCAAGATAGGTGGGGGGGAAGGAACGAGCAGTACTTC. It is translated as CASSQDRWGGRNEQYF.